This TCR beta chain was sequenced in a study of blood T cell repertoires in COVID-19. Study context: Spain, Italy and the United States supplied samples that represented acute and convalescent COVID-19. Nucleic acid was either cDNA or gDNA, and it came from T cells, B-cell-depleted T cells, or PBMCs.

A single count supports this clone. TCRdb keeps only in-frame clones here, not all; method: immunoSEQ multiplex PCR. The sample carries around 200,000 clones, approximately 86% recorded once. CDR1 and CDR2 (germline): SGHRS, YFSETQ. The CDR3 spans 17 residues. The ends lost 4 bases at V and 9 bases at J; junction bases unmatched: 20. Enrollees, about 18 to 89 years old, lived in 24 US areas. Clinical history as reported by participants underpinned cohort assignment. This chain links TRBV5-1 with TRBJ2-7; TRBD1 matches at 9 bases. Material: PBMCs or T cells enriched from blood (not recorded which). The TCR sequence derives from a woman in her twenties or thirties who had been exposed to COVID-19. The DNA for the CDR3 is TGCGCCAGCAGCCCAGGTATCCCGGGACAGGGATTCCCCGGGCAGTACTTC. Translation gives CASSPGIPGQGFPGQYF.